These 32 T cell receptor beta chains were sequenced from one sample in a study of cytomegalovirus exposure and HLA in healthy donors (dated by TCRdb to about 2017). Library generation was performed with the immunoSEQ multiplex PCR assay. Held by TCRdb, this immuneACCESS table contains in-frame sequences only and omits some clones. Under half of the omission traces to an unresolved V gene where checked; the cause of the rest is unknown. A total of 200,000 or so clones appear in this sample, around 87% of them only once. The top ten hold roughly 2% of the sample. Sequenced sample: PBMCs. These receptors all stem from a woman aged 18-29 years in good health and CMV-seropositive.

This chain links TRBV29-1 with TRBJ2-5; TRBD2 agrees at 11 bases. Germline V CDR1 and CDR2: SQVTM, ANQGSEA. V was pared by 0 bases and J by 0 bases, with 9 bases of the junction left unmatched. The CDR3 contains 18 residues. CDR3 coding DNA: TGCAGCGTTGAAGAACTAGCGGGAGTATCATGGTACCAAGAGACCCAGTACTTC. This gives the protein CSVEELAGVSWYQETQYF.

This chain links TRBV28 with TRBJ2-7; D unresolved. The V and J ends lost 8 bases and 4 bases respectively, with 6 bases between them. Germline V gene data show CDR1 as MDHEN and CDR2 as SYDVKM. This CDR3 spans 10 amino acids. The CDR3 DNA is TGTGCCAGCGGCCCTTACGAGCAGTACTTC. Translation gives CASGPYEQYF.

The DNA for the CDR3 is TGTGCCTGGAGTACCCCGGGGTTCACTGAAGCTTTCTTT. Translated, it gives CAWSTPGFTEAFF. The V gene is TRBV30, the J gene TRBJ1-1; D unresolved. Germline V gives CDR1 GTSNPN, CDR2 SVGIG (reference sequence). The CDR3 has 13 residues. The ends were cut back, 2 bases at V and 4 bases at J, with 11 bases in the middle. Complete variable domain (other parts from reference TRBV30 and TRBJ1-1): SQTIHQWPATLVQPVGSPLSLECTVEGTSNPNLYWYRQAAGRGLQLLFYSVGIGQISSEVPQNLSASRPQDRQFILSSKKLLLSDSGFYLCAWSTPGFTEAFFGQGTRLTVV.

The genes are TRBV27 and TRBJ1-1; D is unclear. The CDR3 sequence is 17 residues long. Germline V CDR1 and CDR2: MNHEY, SMNVEV (reference sequence). Trimming removed 4 bases from V and 2 bases from J, with 20 bases in between. In nucleotides, the CDR3 is TGTGCCAGCAGTTCCCCGGGATTAGAGGGCCAAAACACTGAAGCTTTCTTT. Residues: CASSSPGLEGQNTEAFF.

The chain joins TRBV29-1 to TRBJ2-1, with D hard to call. Trimming removed 5 bases from V and 5 bases from J, with 13 bases in between. CDR1 is SQVTM, CDR2 ANQGSEA, per germline. The CDR3 has 13 amino acids. The CDR3 sequence is CSVLAQTDNEQFF. CDR3 sequence (DNA): TGCAGCGTTTTAGCCCAAACCGACAATGAGCAGTTCTTC.

The chain recombines TRBV5-1 with TRBJ2-3; D possibly corresponds to TRBD1 (6 bases). Trimming left V 0 bases short and J 4 bases short, with 15 bases between. CDR3 length: 16 amino acids. The germline CDR1 and CDR2 sequences are SGHRS and YFSETQ. The DNA of the CDR3 is TGCGCCAGCAGCTTGGCTACAGGGAAAGCGGCAGATACGCAGTATTTT. Translating gives CASSLATGKAADTQYF.

The rearrangement uses TRBV11-2 and TRBJ1-1; D is unclear. CDR3 size: 15 residues. The V end lost 2 bases, the J end lost 4 bases, and 14 bases lay between the germline ends. Germline lookup yields CDR1 SGHAT and CDR2 FQNNGV. CDR3 region: CASSLTGIRTTEAFF. The CDR3 DNA reads as TGTGCCAGCAGCTTAACGGGGATTAGGACCACTGAAGCTTTCTTT.

The CDR3 loop is CASSQAGWGGVGYGYTF. The CDR3 nucleotides read TGTGCCAGCAGCCAAGCAGGCTGGGGGGGTGTTGGCTATGGCTACACCTTC. The rearrangement links TRBV4-2 to TRBJ1-2, with D tentatively TRBD1 (5 bases). V was clipped by 1 base and J by 4 bases, with 19 bases between them. The CDR3 loop spans 17 amino acids. The germline V gene has CDR1 LGHNA and CDR2 YNFKEQ.

Here the CDR3 DNA reads TGCAGCGTTGAAGATCTGGGGACAGTGAACACCGGGGAGCTGTTTTTT. Its protein is CSVEDLGTVNTGELFF. The rearrangement links TRBV29-1 to TRBJ2-2; 7 nucleotides match TRBD1. The CDR3 length is 16 residues. V lost 0 bases to trimming and J lost 1 base; unmatched junction nucleotides: 5. Germline CDR1 is SQVTM and CDR2 is ANQGSEA.

This sequence joins TRBV18 and TRBJ2-5, with TRBD1 identical over 8 bases. The CDR3 is made up of 14 amino acids. From germline, CDR1 is KGHSH and CDR2 LQKENI. V lost 6 bases and J lost 5; bases outside the gene matches: 8. The CDR3 coding sequence is TGTGCCAGCTCTGGACAGGGAGTTAGGGAGACCCAGTACTTC. Its translation is CASSGQGVRETQYF.

The V and J genes are TRBV6-5 and TRBJ1-1; TRBD1 matches at 7 bases. The CDR3 totals 15 residues. Germline lookup yields CDR1 MNHEY and CDR2 SVGAGI. Unmatched junction bases numbered 3, after V lost 2 bases and J lost 0 bases. CDR3 residues: CASSYDDRVNTEAFF. For the CDR3, the DNA is TGTGCCAGCAGTTACGACGACAGGGTGAACACTGAAGCTTTCTTT.

This clone was detected a few times. CDR3 in DNA: TGTGCCAGTAGCCCAGGTTGGGGACAGTCATATGGCTACACCTTC. Translation: CASSPGWGQSYGYTF. V and J are TRBV19 and TRBJ1-2; 7 bases are shared with TRBD1. V was pared by 6 bases and J by 5 bases, with 12 bases of the junction left unmatched. This CDR3 region has 15 residues. From germline, CDR1 is LNHDA and CDR2 SQIVND (reference sequence).

The genes are TRBV15 and TRBJ2-7; 14 bases match TRBD2. The germline gives CDR1 LNHNV, CDR2 YYDKDF (reference sequence). This CDR3 spans 17 amino acids. The trim removed 5 bases at V and 3 bases at J, leaving 9 bases unmatched. Here the CDR3 DNA reads TGTGCCACCAGCCTACGAGGGACTAGCGGGAGTTTCTACGAGCAGTACTTC. This encodes CATSLRGTSGSFYEQYF.

This clone was detected only once. V usage is TRBV11-1 and J usage is TRBJ2-1; 10 nucleotides line up with TRBD2. The germline V gene has CDR1 SGHAT and CDR2 FQDESV (reference sequence). J was trimmed by 6 bases and V by 5 bases; bases with no gene match: 7. This CDR3 is built from 15 residues. The DNA for the CDR3 is TGTGCCAGCAGCGCTAGCGGGAGACTCGGCAATGAGCAGTTCTTC. Its translation: CASSASGRLGNEQFF.

J is TRBJ2-7 and V is TRBV15, with a possible D match to TRBD1 (6 bases). The CDR3 totals 14 residues. Germline values: CDR1 LNHNV, CDR2 YYDKDF (reference sequence). Trimming cost V 8 bases and J 0 bases, with 14 bases left between them. The CDR3 DNA follows: TGTGCCACCGCCTACGACAGGAGCTCCTACGAGCAGTACTTC. Protein: CATAYDRSSYEQYF.

This chain links TRBV11-2 with TRBJ1-3; 7 bases match TRBD1. The CDR3 spans 16 residues. Germline CDR1 and CDR2: SGHAT and FQNNGV. Losses at the gene ends were 0 bases for V and 3 bases for J; bases not matched to a gene: 5. In DNA form, the CDR3 reads TGTGCCAGCAGCTTAGATCGCCCAGGGGGTGGAAACACCATATATTTT. It yields the protein CASSLDRPGGGNTIYF. The variable domain in full, with the rest retrieved from reference TRBV11-2 and TRBJ1-3, is EAGVAQSPRYKIIEKRQSVAFWCNPISGHATLYWYQQILGQGPKLLIQFQNNGVVDDSQLPKDRFSAERLKGVDSTLKIQPAKLEDSAVYLCASSLDRPGGGNTIYFGEGSWLTVV.

The chain recombines TRBV6-1 with TRBJ2-1; 11 bases fit TRBD2. V lost 6 bases to trimming and J lost 6 bases; unmatched junction nucleotides: 7. This CDR3 contains 15 residues. Germline V gene data show CDR1 as MNHNS and CDR2 as SASEGT. Written as DNA, the CDR3 is TGTGCCAGCAGCGTTAGCGGGAGGGTTATCAATGAGCAGTTCTTC. Its protein is CASSVSGRVINEQFF.

CDR3 sequence reads: CASSMGQGVTDTQYF. The CDR3 bases are TGTGCCAGTTCTATGGGACAGGGGGTTACAGATACGCAGTATTTT. This chain links TRBV19 with TRBJ2-3; 11 bases fit TRBD1. The CDR3 covers 15 residues. In germline, CDR1 is LNHDA, CDR2 SQIVND (reference sequence). V lost 8 bases and J lost 3; bases outside the gene matches: 7.

The sample holds a few counts of this clone. The gene calls are TRBV25-1 and TRBJ1-4; tentative D call: TRBD1 (6 bases). Germline assignment: CDR1 MGHDK and CDR2 SYGVNS. Trimming removed 3 bases from V and 14 bases from J, with 13 bases in between. This CDR3 region has 12 residues. The CDR3 loop is CASSDGGGILFF. CDR3 DNA sequence: TGTGCCAGCAGTGATGGTGGGGGCATTCTGTTTTTT.

The chain employs TRBV7-9 and TRBJ2-3; D might be TRBD1 (6 bases). Germline-derived CDR1 and CDR2 are SEHNR and FQNEAQ (reference sequence). The V end lost 2 bases, the J end lost 7 bases, and 10 bases lay between the germline ends. The CDR3 sequence is 13 residues long. The CDR3 bases are TGTGCCAGCAGCTTAAGGGACACGCATACGCAGTATTTT. Protein: CASSLRDTHTQYF.

J is TRBJ2-7 and V is TRBV10-2; 7 nucleotides match TRBD1. Germline-derived CDR1 and CDR2 are WSHSY and SAAADI. CDR3 length: 15 amino acids. V was pared by 2 bases and J by 0 bases, with 4 bases of the junction left unmatched. Written as DNA, the CDR3 is TGCGCCAGCAGTGAGGTACAGGGGTACTCCTACGAGCAGTACTTC. It encodes CASSEVQGYSYEQYF.

V usage is TRBV29-1 and J usage is TRBJ2-7, with a possible D match to TRBD1 (5 bases). V lost 6 bases, J lost 0 bases, and 21 bases lay in between. CDR3 size: 16 residues. CDR1 SQVTM and CDR2 ANQGSEA come from the germline V gene. In DNA, the CDR3 is TGCAGCGTCCTGACTCAGGGTTTACTCAGCTCCTACGAGCAGTACTTC. This translates into CSVLTQGLLSSYEQYF.

V is TRBV15 and J is TRBJ2-2; no firm D call. The CDR3 runs 14 residues. With 1 base removed from V and 4 bases from J, the gap between germline ends came to 7 bases. The V gene's germline CDR1 is LNHNV and CDR2 YYDKDF (reference sequence). The CDR3: CATSRARSTGELFF. As DNA, the CDR3 is TGTGCCACCAGCAGAGCGCGAAGCACCGGGGAGCTGTTTTTT.

This chain uses TRBV5-6 with TRBJ2-7, with 8 bases matching TRBD1. Germline CDR1 SGHDT, CDR2 YYEEEE. V was clipped by 4 bases and J by 4 bases; unmatched bases: 10. This CDR3 comprises 15 residues. The CDR3 sequence is CASSRTGPGIYEQYF. CDR3 DNA sequence: TGTGCCAGCAGCCGGACAGGGCCCGGGATATACGAGCAGTACTTC.

This clone showed up just a few times. The chain is built from TRBV18 and TRBJ2-2, with 8 nucleotides matching TRBD2. V shed 2 bases and J 1 base; nucleotides not matched to a gene: 6. The germline CDR1 and CDR2 sequences are KGHSH and LQKENI. The CDR3 loop spans 17 amino acids. This CDR3 reads CASSPIGGAMNTGELFF. CDR3 in DNA: TGTGCCAGCTCACCAATCGGGGGGGCAATGAACACCGGGGAGCTGTTTTTT.

The J gene is TRBJ1-2, the V gene TRBV28, with D maybe TRBD1 (5 bases). This CDR3 comprises 13 residues. The V gene lost 9 bases and the J gene lost 8 bases, with 19 bases spanning the gap. Germline CDR1 reads MDHEN; CDR2 reads SYDVKM. The CDR3: CASFLEGTNGYTF. CDR3 nucleotide sequence: TGTGCCAGTTTCTTGGAGGGGACGAACGGCTACACCTTC.

V is TRBV27 and J is TRBJ2-5; D gene uncertain. The CDR3 length is 12 residues. Germline CDR1 MNHEY, CDR2 SMNVEV (reference sequence). V shed 4 bases and J shed 4 bases, with 7 bases lying between them. CDR3: CASSSLRETQYF. CDR3 nucleotides: TGTGCCAGCAGTTCCCTTCGAGAGACCCAGTACTTC.

The chain is built from TRBV15 and TRBJ2-7, with unresolved D. The germline V gene has CDR1 LNHNV and CDR2 YYDKDF (reference sequence). CDR3 length: 12 amino acids. V was shortened by 0 bases and J by 3 bases, with 3 bases between the two germline ends. The CDR3 DNA reads TGTGCCACCAGCAGAGATAACTACGAGCAGTACTTC. This codes for CATSRDNYEQYF.

The genes are TRBV28 and TRBJ2-7; D perhaps matches TRBD2 (7 bases). Germline values: CDR1 MDHEN, CDR2 SYDVKM. The CDR3 contains 15 residues. The V end was cut by 7 bases, the J end by 0 bases, with 16 bases between. CDR3 bases: TGTGCCAGCACCCTGGGGGGGGCGCGCTCCTACGAGCAGTACTTC. Translation gives CASTLGGARSYEQYF.

This chain uses TRBV30 with TRBJ1-3; D is undetermined. This CDR3 has 15 amino acids. Germline assignment: CDR1 GTSNPN and CDR2 SVGIG (reference sequence). Trimming shortened V by 2 bases and J by 0 bases, and 11 bases separated the two germline ends. The CDR3: CAWSPELSSGNTIYF. CDR3 sequence (DNA): TGTGCCTGGAGTCCGGAGCTGAGCTCTGGAAACACCATATATTTT.

V is TRBV27 and J is TRBJ1-2, with a possible D match to TRBD1 (6 bases). The CDR3 has 14 residues. The germline V and J ends were trimmed by 7 bases and 2 bases, with 14 bases remaining between them. CDR1 MNHEY and CDR2 SMNVEV come from the germline V gene (reference sequence). CDR3 amino acids: CASKTGSTNYGYTF. Written as DNA, the CDR3 is TGTGCCAGCAAAACAGGGTCGACAAACTATGGCTACACCTTC.

This clone was seen only once. The gene calls are TRBV28 and TRBJ2-1; 9 nucleotides agree with TRBD1. Germline-derived CDR1 and CDR2 are MDHEN and SYDVKM. J lost 7 bases, V lost 6 bases, and 4 bases had no gene match. This CDR3 is 13 amino acids long. The CDR3 is CASSLGQGNEQFF. The DNA of the CDR3 is TGTGCCAGCAGCCTTGGACAGGGGAATGAGCAGTTCTTC. The full variable domain, with the rest looked up from reference TRBV28 and TRBJ2-1, is DVKVTQSSRYLVKRTGEKVFLECVQDMDHENMFWYRQDPGLGLRLIYFSYDVKMKEKGDIPEGYSVSREKKERFSLILESASTNQTSMYLCASSLGQGNEQFFGPGTRLTVL.